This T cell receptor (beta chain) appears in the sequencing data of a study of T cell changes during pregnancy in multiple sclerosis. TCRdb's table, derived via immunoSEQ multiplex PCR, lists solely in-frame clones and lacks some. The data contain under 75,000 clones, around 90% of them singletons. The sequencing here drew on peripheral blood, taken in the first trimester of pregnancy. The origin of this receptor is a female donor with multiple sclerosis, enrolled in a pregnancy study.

The CDR3 nucleotides are TGTGCCAGCAGTAGCGGGAGGTACCACGAGCAGTACTTC. This translates into CASSSGRYHEQYF. The V and J genes are TRBV7-8 and TRBJ2-7; 10 bases are shared with TRBD2. Germline values: CDR1 SGHVS, CDR2 FQNEAQ. The CDR3 has 13 amino acids. With 6 bases clipped from V and 5 bases from J, the junction kept 4 bases outside the gene matches.